These 23 T cell receptor beta chains were sequenced from one sample in a study of CD8 T cells in ankylosing spondylitis. These TCRs' antigens remain unknown. TCRdb processed the 5' RACE reads anew with MiXCR; each CDR3 protein has one entry. Of 330,000 or so distinct CDR3 sequences listed, 6.5% to 10% are singletons. Study conclusions and caveats: A TCR beta motif of fewer than ten highly homologous variants seemed to mark ankylosing spondylitis blood.

The sample consisted of blood, either unsorted or a sorted T cell fraction (not recorded which). The receptors derive from a male donor with ankylosing spondylitis.

The rearrangement uses TRBV4-1 and TRBJ2-7, with 7 positions matching TRBD1. The CDR3 sequence is 16 residues long. Trimming removed 2 bases from V and 7 bases from J; junction bases left unmatched: 14. In germline, CDR1 is MGHRA, CDR2 YSYEKL. CDR3 loop: CASSQLRDREMGEQYF. The CDR3 nucleotides read TGCGCCAGCAGCCAACTCCGCGACAGGGAAATGGGGGAGCAGTACTTC.

This clonotype was observed a few times. The V and J genes are TRBV18 and TRBJ1-6; D gene ambiguous. Germline loops: CDR1 KGHSH, CDR2 LQKENI. V gave up 5 bases and J gave up 6 bases, with 8 bases separating them. This CDR3 is built from 13 residues. The CDR3, as DNA: TGTGCCAGCTCATCCCAATTTAATTCACCCCTCCACTTT. It is translated as CASSSQFNSPLHF.

This clonotype was counted a few times. The chain employs TRBV6-8 and TRBJ1-4; tentatively, D is TRBD1 (6 bases). Germline loops: CDR1 MNHGY, CDR2 SAAAGT. V was cut by 5 bases and J by 1 base, with 20 bases left in between. This CDR3 comprises 18 residues. The CDR3, as DNA: TGTGCCAGCAGTGAAAGGTGGGGGGCTGAGAGAACTAATGAAAAACTGTTTTTT. It encodes CASSERWGAERTNEKLFF.

The gene calls are TRBV20-1 and TRBJ2-2; 8 bases match TRBD2. J lost 0 bases, V lost 3 bases, and 3 bases had no gene match. Germline CDR1 is DFQATT and CDR2 is SNEGSKA (reference sequence). This CDR3 has 15 residues. In nucleotides, the CDR3 is TGCAGTGCTAGTCGAGCGGGAGCGAACACCGGGGAGCTGTTTTTT. Amino acid sequence: CSASRAGANTGELFF.

The rearrangement links TRBV5-1 to TRBJ2-7, with 9 bases lining up with TRBD2. The length of the CDR3 is 14 residues. Germline V gene data show CDR1 as SGHRS and CDR2 as YFSETQ. Unmatched junction bases numbered 6, after V lost 7 bases and J lost 1 base. The chain's CDR3 is CASELREGSYEQYF. CDR3 DNA sequence: TGCGCCAGCGAGTTGCGGGAGGGATCCTACGAGCAGTACTTC.

In this sample, this clonotype turned up a few times. The J gene is TRBJ2-2, the V gene TRBV9, with D unclear. This CDR3 has 13 residues. Trimming left V 6 bases short and J 2 bases short, with 8 bases between. Germline assignment: CDR1 SGDLS and CDR2 YYNGEE. CDR3 sequence: CASTTDNTGELFF. The CDR3 region has the DNA TGTGCCAGCACGACCGACAACACCGGGGAGCTGTTTTTT.

This clonotype has more than one count but fewer than ten. This chain links TRBV4-3 with TRBJ2-1, with D possibly being TRBD1 (5 bases). Germline V gene lookup returns CDR1 LGHNA and CDR2 YSLEER. Trimming removed 0 bases from V and 10 bases from J, with 16 bases in between. This CDR3 spans 15 amino acids. The DNA of the CDR3 is TGCGCCAGCAGCCAAGATTGGGGCTCGCGTACCGAGCAGTTCTTC. Residues: CASSQDWGSRTEQFF.

This clonotype was recorded many times. The V and J genes are TRBV5-1 and TRBJ2-3, with D perhaps matching TRBD1 (6 bases). The V gene's germline CDR1 is SGHRS and CDR2 YFSETQ. V lost 0 bases and J lost 4, with 15 bases in between. The CDR3 has 16 residues. The CDR3: CASSLETRGGADTQYF. The CDR3 region has the DNA TGCGCCAGCAGCTTGGAAACCAGAGGGGGAGCAGATACGCAGTATTTT.

CDR3 protein: CAISAATDYEQYF. As DNA, the CDR3 is TGTGCCATCAGTGCAGCGACCGACTACGAGCAGTACTTC. The chain combines TRBV10-3 with TRBJ2-7; D unclear. The V and J ends lost 4 bases and 3 bases respectively, with 10 bases between them. Germline assignment: CDR1 ENHRY and CDR2 SYGVKD. CDR3 size: 13 residues.

The table lists this clonotype with a few counts. The V call is TRBV11-1, the J call TRBJ1-4; 10 bases line up with TRBD1. There are 18 residues in the CDR3. Germline values: CDR1 SGHAT, CDR2 FQDESV (reference sequence). The V segment lost 5 bases and the J segment 3 bases; nucleotides outside the gene matches: 12. The CDR3, as DNA: TGTGCCAGCAGCCCCCATGGGGGACAGGGGCAGGCTAATGAAAAACTGTTTTTT. Residues: CASSPHGGQGQANEKLFF.

This chain connects TRBV7-2 to TRBJ2-1; 10 nucleotides line up with TRBD2. The CDR3 consists of 16 residues. J was trimmed by 9 bases and V by 3 bases; bases with no gene match: 11. Germline V gene sequence: CDR1 SGHTA, CDR2 FQGNSA. The CDR3 reads CASSFEGASGSSEQFF. In DNA, the CDR3 is TGTGCCAGCAGCTTCGAGGGGGCTAGCGGGAGTAGTGAGCAGTTCTTC.

This rearrangement joins TRBV20-1 to TRBJ2-3; 12 bases are a match to TRBD2. This CDR3 contains 14 residues. Germline V CDR1 and CDR2: DFQATT, SNEGSKA (reference sequence). The junction had 9 bases not matched to a gene; V was cut back by 6 bases and J by 8 bases. The CDR3 region has the DNA TGCAGTGCGCTTCTAGCGGGAGGGGTTCGTACGCAGTATTTT. Its translation: CSALLAGGVRTQYF.

Written as DNA, the CDR3 is TGTGCCAGCTCACCGAGGGGGGCAGGGGTGAGCAATCAGCCCCAGCATTTT. Its protein product is CASSPRGAGVSNQPQHF. This sequence joins TRBV18 and TRBJ1-5; D perhaps matches TRBD1 (6 bases). Germline V gene lookup returns CDR1 KGHSH and CDR2 LQKENI. The ends were cut back, 3 bases at V and 1 base at J, with 16 bases in the middle. This CDR3 comprises 17 residues.

The chain couples TRBV28 to TRBJ1-5; 11 nucleotides match TRBD1. The CDR3 length is 16 residues. The V gene end was trimmed by 7 bases and the J gene end by 5 bases; junction bases not matched to a gene: 10. Germline values: CDR1 MDHEN, CDR2 SYDVKM. DNA of the CDR3: TGTGCCAGCAACCAAATCAGGACAGGGGGCTATCAGCCCCAGCATTTT. Residues: CASNQIRTGGYQPQHF.

This clonotype appeared a few times. This rearrangement joins TRBV7-6 to TRBJ2-1; TRBD1 might be the D (5 bases). V shed 5 bases and J shed 10 bases, with 9 bases lying between them. The CDR3 consists of 11 residues. The germline CDR1 and CDR2 sequences are SGHVS and FNYEAQ. The CDR3 here is CASSLGREQFF. In DNA, the CDR3 is TGTGCCAGCAGCCTGGGGCGCGAGCAGTTCTTC.

This clonotype turned up a few times. The chain combines TRBV2 with TRBJ2-5; D is perhaps TRBD1 or TRBD2 (5 bases each). V dropped 6 bases and J dropped 4 bases, with 12 bases sitting between them. Looked up from germline, CDR1 is SNHLY and CDR2 is FYNNEI. The CDR3 runs 13 residues. The CDR3 reads CASRPGPLETQYF. The CDR3 DNA follows: TGTGCCAGCAGACCGGGACCGCTAGAGACCCAGTACTTC.

This chain uses TRBV5-1 with TRBJ2-1; D may be TRBD1 or TRBD2 (5 bases each). Trimming left V 2 bases short and J 5 bases short, with 14 bases between. Germline CDR1 reads SGHRS; CDR2 reads YFSETQ. The CDR3 sequence is 15 residues long. This CDR3 is CASSLSGADNNEQFF. The DNA of the CDR3 is TGCGCCAGCAGCTTATCCGGGGCCGATAACAATGAGCAGTTCTTC.

The chain uses TRBV7-9 and TRBJ2-1; 8 bases line up with TRBD2. Trimming at V came to 4 bases and at J to 6 bases, leaving 8 bases not matched to a gene. CDR1 is SEHNR, CDR2 FQNEAQ, per germline (reference sequence). The CDR3 has 15 residues. The CDR3 loop reads CASSSIGRAANEQFF. The CDR3 DNA reads as TGTGCCAGCAGCTCCATCGGGAGGGCCGCCAATGAGCAGTTCTTC.

This clonotype was recorded at least ten times. The J gene is TRBJ2-2, the V gene TRBV29-1; D is unresolved. This CDR3 is 12 amino acids long. The V end was cut by 5 bases, the J end by 2 bases, with 6 bases between. Germline V CDR1 and CDR2: SQVTM, ANQGSEA. CDR3 protein: CSVTPNTGELFF. The CDR3, as DNA: TGCAGCGTTACTCCCAACACCGGGGAGCTGTTTTTT.

This chain joins TRBV4-2 and TRBJ2-7; 11 bases fit TRBD2. The CDR3 sequence is 17 residues long. With 1 base clipped from V and 0 bases from J, the junction kept 5 bases outside the gene matches. In germline, CDR1 is LGHNA, CDR2 YNFKEQ. For the CDR3, the DNA is TGTGCCAGCAGCCAAGTACTAGCGGGAGTAAACTCCTACGAGCAGTACTTC. This codes for CASSQVLAGVNSYEQYF.

The chain's CDR3 is CAWTQGSGNTIYF. CDR3 bases: TGTGCCTGGACTCAGGGATCTGGAAACACCATATATTTT. This chain connects TRBV30 to TRBJ1-3, with TRBD1 as a possible D gene (5 bases). V was shortened by 4 bases and J by 1 base, with 8 bases between the two germline ends. Germline V lookup: CDR1 GTSNPN, CDR2 SVGIG (reference sequence). This CDR3 spans 13 amino acids.

This clonotype was counted only a few times. The chain links TRBV29-1 to TRBJ2-3, with 7 positions matching TRBD1. CDR3 length equals 14 residues. Germline CDR1 and CDR2: SQVTM and ANQGSEA. Unmatched junction bases numbered 3, after V lost 2 bases and J lost 1 base. Here the CDR3 DNA reads TGCAGCGTTGAATCCGGGACAGGCACAGATACGCAGTATTTT. Translation: CSVESGTGTDTQYF.

This clonotype was detected many times. The CDR3 region is CASSRQREGFLNSYEQYF. The DNA of the CDR3 is TGTGCCAGCAGTCGACAGCGGGAGGGCTTCCTTAACTCCTACGAGCAGTACTTC. The chain couples TRBV6-2 or TRBV6-3 to TRBJ2-7; 10 bases fit TRBD2. Germline V CDR1 and CDR2: MNHEY, SVGEGT. Trimming cost V 5 bases and J 0 bases; bases outside gene matches: 13. The CDR3 is made up of 18 amino acids.